The clone carrying this T cell receptor beta chain was observed a handful of times. What it binds is not known. The sample belongs to a study of human T cells and chemical hapten exposure. Looking at the study overall: Largely, small differences in pooled library volume made per-sample TCR yields vary. Notes on the study in general: A positive correlation with patch test score was found for PT1 expanded TCR counts.

Time point given: pre-sensitization, week 0. Treatment denoted: therapeutic diphenylcyclopropenone sensitization with weekly scalp DPC. The V end lost 4 bases, the J end lost 5 bases, and 8 bases lay between the germline ends. Looked up from germline, CDR1 is KGHSH and CDR2 is LQKENI. This CDR3 spans 13 amino acids. Each CDR3 protein is one row after TCRdb ran MiXCR on the RACE reads. The table shows 85,000 to 130,000 distinct CDR3 sequences, with 12% occurring only once. The genes are TRBV18 and TRBJ1-4; no definite D call. The clonotype was recovered from a woman aged 45 to 65 with alopecia areata. Some clones in this sample may be carry-over from other donors' samples. The sample in question was whole blood, obtained in connection with sensitization to the hapten diphenylcyclopropenone (DPC). CDR3 in DNA: TGTGCCAGCTCACGAGGGCGGAATGAAAAACTGTTTTTT. It translates to CASSRGRNEKLFF.